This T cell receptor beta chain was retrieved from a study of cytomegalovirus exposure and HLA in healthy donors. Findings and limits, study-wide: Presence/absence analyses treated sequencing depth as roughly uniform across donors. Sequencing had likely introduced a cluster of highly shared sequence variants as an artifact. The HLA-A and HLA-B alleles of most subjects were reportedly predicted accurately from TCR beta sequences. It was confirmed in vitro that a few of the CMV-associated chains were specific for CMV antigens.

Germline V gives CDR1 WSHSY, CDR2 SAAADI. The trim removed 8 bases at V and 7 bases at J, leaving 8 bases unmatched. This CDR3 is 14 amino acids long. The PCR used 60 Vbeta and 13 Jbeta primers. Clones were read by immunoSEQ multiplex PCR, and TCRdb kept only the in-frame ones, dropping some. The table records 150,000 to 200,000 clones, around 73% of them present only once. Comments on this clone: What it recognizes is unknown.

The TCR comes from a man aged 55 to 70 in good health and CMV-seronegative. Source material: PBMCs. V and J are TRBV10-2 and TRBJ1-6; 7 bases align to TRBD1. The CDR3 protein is CASREGDRNSPLHF. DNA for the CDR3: TGCGCCAGCCGCGAGGGGGACAGAAATTCACCCCTCCACTTT.